This is a list of T cell receptor beta chains from one sample in a study of blood T cell repertoires in COVID-19. Some clones are missing from TCRdb's copy, which holds only in-frame ones; the method was immunoSEQ multiplex PCR. The top ten clones hold 10% to 15% of a sample with 95,000 to 110,000 clones, 84% of them seen once. What was sequenced was peripheral blood. Receptors originate from a human donor in a cohort sampled during active or convalescent COVID-19. Both conserved end residues are part of each CDR3. Fields, in order: clone size, CDR3 length, J gene, V gene, D gene, CDR3 protein, CDR3 DNA. D genes are given only for firm matches. Clone size is stated in some rows and not others, as once, few, many or a class when expanded.

>NA|14|TRBJ1-1|TRBV7-2|TRBD1
CASSLWTGDTEAFF
TGTGCCAGCAGCTTATGGACAGGGGACACTGAAGCTTTCTTT
>once|14|TRBJ1-2|TRBV19|NA
CASTGEGFVNGYTF
TGTGCCAGTACCGGGGAGGGCTTCGTCAATGGCTACACCTTC
>once|16|TRBJ2-1|TRBV7-6|TRBD2
CASSLAPGGTHNEQFF
TGTGCCAGCAGCTTAGCGCCCGGGGGGACCCACAATGAGCAGTTCTTC
>NA|16|TRBJ1-1|TRBV18|TRBD1
CASSPITRQGATEAFF
TGTGCCAGCTCACCCATCACCCGGCAGGGGGCCACTGAAGCTTTCTTT
>NA|14|TRBJ1-4|TRBV19|NA
CASTPGQGHEKLFF
TGTGCCAGTACCCCAGGACAAGGCCATGAAAAACTGTTTTTT
>NA|16|TRBJ2-1|TRBV18|TRBD2
CASSPTGGWGYNEQFF
TGTGCCAGCTCTCCGACGGGAGGTTGGGGGTACAATGAGCAGTTCTTC
>once|16|TRBJ1-4|TRBV5-1|TRBD1
CASSRGQGAANEKLFF
TGCGCCAGCAGCCGGGGACAGGGGGCAGCTAATGAAAAACTGTTTTTT
>NA|20|TRBJ2-3|TRBV4-3|TRBD2
CASSQDRLAGGRGSTDTQYF
TGCGCCAGCAGCCAAGACCGACTAGCGGGGGGCAGAGGGAGCACAGATACGCAGTATTTT
>NA|17|TRBJ1-6|TRBV3-1/TRBV3-2|TRBD1
CASSQYRDRGSNSPLHF
TGTGCCAGCAGCCAGTACCGGGACAGGGGGTCAAATTCACCCCTCCACTTT
>NA|11|TRBJ1-1|TRBV10-2|NA
CAAGRDTEAFF
TGCGCCGCTGGGAGAGACACTGAAGCTTTCTTT
>NA|13|TRBJ1-2|TRBV18|NA
CASSPGPDYGYTF
TGTGCCAGCTCACCAGGTCCGGACTATGGCTACACCTTC
>NA|18|TRBJ1-1|TRBV28|TRBD1
CASRGRTGQGGGWTEAFF
TGTGCCAGCAGAGGACGGACCGGACAGGGAGGAGGATGGACTGAAGCTTTCTTT
>once|15|TRBJ2-5|TRBV19|NA
CASSIGGTYQETQYF
TGTGCCAGTAGTATCGGTGGGACATACCAAGAGACCCAGTACTTC
>NA|15|TRBJ2-2|TRBV27|NA
CASTSRTPETGELFF
TGTGCCAGCACCTCCCGGACACCCGAGACCGGGGAGCTGTTTTTT
>NA|13|TRBJ1-1|TRBV7-9|TRBD1
CASSSMDRGRAFF
TGTGCCAGCAGTTCTATGGACAGGGGTAGGGCTTTCTTT
>NA|15|TRBJ2-1|TRBV11-2|TRBD1
CASSLVVGQGHEQFF
TGTGCCAGCAGCTTAGTGGTAGGACAGGGTCATGAGCAGTTCTTC
>NA|12|TRBJ1-2|TRBV29-1|NA
CSVVLGAYGYTF
TGCAGCGTTGTCTTGGGGGCCTATGGCTACACCTTC
>NA|16|TRBJ2-4|TRBV5-6|TRBD2
CASSFVGGGLYGIQYF
TGTGCCAGCAGCTTCGTTGGCGGGGGTCTTTACGGCATTCAGTACTTC
>NA|13|TRBJ2-3|TRBV12-3/TRBV12-4|NA
CASSSGNTDTQYF
TGTGCCAGCAGTTCGGGGAACACAGATACGCAGTATTTT
>once|16|TRBJ2-6|TRBV28|TRBD1
CASTSGTVTGANVLTF
TGTGCCAGCACCTCCGGGACAGTCACTGGGGCCAACGTCCTGACTTTC
>NA|14|TRBJ2-7|TRBV5-1|TRBD1
CASSSRTGAYEQYF
TGCGCCAGCAGCTCCCGGACAGGGGCCTACGAGCAGTACTTC
>once|13|TRBJ1-1|TRBV6-5|TRBD1
CASSYDREAEAFF
TGTGCCAGCAGTTACGACAGGGAAGCTGAAGCTTTCTTT
>NA|15|TRBJ2-1|TRBV3-1/TRBV3-2|TRBD2
CASSPRLAGGLEQFF
TGTGCCAGCAGCCCCCGACTAGCGGGGGGGCTAGAGCAGTTCTTC
>NA|16|TRBJ1-6|TRBV5-1|TRBD1
CASSPEGAAVNSPLHF
TGCGCCAGCAGCCCCGAGGGGGCGGCTGTGAATTCACCCCTCCACTTT
>NA|14|TRBJ2-7|TRBV21-1|NA
CASTYGQDSYEQYF
TGTGCCAGCACCTATGGACAGGACTCCTACGAGCAGTACTTC
>NA|16|TRBJ2-1|TRBV5-1|TRBD2
CASSWAPTSAIMEQFF
TGCGCCAGCAGCTGGGCCCCGACTAGCGCGATAATGGAGCAGTTCTTC